The 25 T cell receptor beta chains listed next were all sequenced from one sample in a study of shared clonotypes between healthy human individuals. TCRdb's copy holds only in-frame clones and misses some; the assay was immunoSEQ multiplex PCR. The sample yields a few million clones, over 90% seen once. The sequencing sample was made of naive CD4+ T cells from PBMCs. Subset denoted: CD45RA+ positively selected. The receptors here all came from a man younger than 30 in good health. Some clones in this sample may be carry-over from other donors' samples.

On this clone itself: The sample has other DNA sequences that encode this CDR3 too. The gene calls are TRBV18 and TRBJ2-5, with a tentative D call TRBD2 (6 bases). CDR1 and CDR2 (germline): KGHSH, LQKENI. The CDR3 spans 14 residues. With 0 bases removed from V and 1 base from J, the gap between germline ends came to 6 bases. The CDR3 DNA reads TGTGCCAGCTCACCACCTAGCGGCCAAGAGACCCAGTACTTC. Protein sequence: CASSPPSGQETQYF.

This clone was found once. The gene calls are TRBV15 and TRBJ2-1, with D hard to call. From germline, CDR1 is LNHNV and CDR2 YYDKDF (reference sequence). The CDR3 is made up of 16 amino acids. Deletions cut 0 bases from V and 4 bases from J, with 13 bases between. CDR3 bases: TGTGCCACCAGCAGAGATAAGGGCCCTTGGTACAATGAGCAGTTCTTC. Amino acids: CATSRDKGPWYNEQFF.

This chain uses TRBV28 with TRBJ2-5, with TRBD2 as a possible D gene (5 bases). The CDR3 consists of 14 residues. Germline values: CDR1 MDHEN, CDR2 SYDVKM. Trimming shortened V by 3 bases and J by 5 bases, and 13 bases separated the two germline ends. This CDR3 is CASSLAGKYETQYF. The CDR3 coding sequence is TGTGCCAGCAGTTTGGCCGGGAAGTATGAGACCCAGTACTTC.

This chain joins TRBV19 and TRBJ1-4, with no clear D. The V gene lost 3 bases and the J gene lost 7 bases, with 18 bases spanning the gap. Germline lookup yields CDR1 LNHDA and CDR2 SQIVND (reference sequence). CDR3 length: 16 amino acids. The CDR3 spells CASSILQARTREKLFF. The CDR3 DNA sequence: TGTGCCAGTAGTATTCTCCAAGCGAGGACCCGTGAAAAACTGTTTTTT. Complete variable domain (other parts from reference TRBV19 and TRBJ1-4): DGGITQSPKYLFRKEGQNVTLSCEQNLNHDAMYWYRQDPGQGLRLIYYSQIVNDFQKGDIAEGYSVSREKKESFPLTVTSAQKNPTAFYLCASSILQARTREKLFFGSGTQLSVL.

J is TRBJ2-1 and V is TRBV4-2, with 11 bases lining up with TRBD2. CDR1 and CDR2 (germline): LGHNA, YNFKEQ. The CDR3 loop spans 16 amino acids. The J segment lost 7 bases and the V segment lost 0 bases, leaving 5 bases of the junction unmatched. The CDR3 here is CASSQELAGGWNEQFF. The DNA for the CDR3 is TGTGCCAGCAGCCAAGAGCTAGCGGGAGGATGGAATGAGCAGTTCTTC.

The chain uses TRBV10-3 and TRBJ1-5; D gene ambiguous. Germline V gene sequence: CDR1 ENHRY, CDR2 SYGVKD. The CDR3 is 16 amino acids. The ends were cut back, 4 bases at V and 2 bases at J, with 15 bases in the middle. CDR3 DNA sequence: TGTGCCATCAGTGGGGTAGGACTCAGAGGCAATCAGCCCCAGCATTTT. Encoded protein: CAISGVGLRGNQPQHF.

Of note for this clone: This sample also contains other DNA sequences that code for the same CDR3. The chain employs TRBV5-6 and TRBJ2-7; TRBD1 matches at 7 bases. Per the germline V gene, CDR1 is SGHDT and CDR2 is YYEEEE. The CDR3 sequence is 14 residues long. V gave up 7 bases and J gave up 3 bases; unmatched junction bases: 10. The CDR3 region is CASRGTGVGYEQYF. The CDR3 DNA reads as TGTGCCAGCCGAGGCACAGGGGTGGGCTACGAGCAGTACTTC.

This clone has a handful of counts. This chain joins TRBV30 and TRBJ1-1, with 12 bases matching TRBD1. This CDR3 comprises 16 residues. V lost 3 bases, J lost 6 bases, and 11 bases stayed unmatched. The germline gives CDR1 GTSNPN, CDR2 SVGIG (reference sequence). CDR3 sequence: CAWRHRDRGRFAEAFF. CDR3 DNA: TGTGCCTGGAGGCACCGGGACAGGGGGCGTTTCGCTGAAGCTTTCTTT.

V and J are TRBV28 and TRBJ2-3, with 10 bases fitting TRBD2. Germline V gene sequence: CDR1 MDHEN, CDR2 SYDVKM. The length of the CDR3 is 17 residues. The ends lost 3 bases at V and 4 bases at J; junction bases unmatched: 10. CDR3 residues: CASSFRLLAGLADTQYF. The CDR3, as DNA: TGTGCCAGCAGTTTCCGCCTACTAGCGGGATTGGCAGATACGCAGTATTTT.

The V and J genes are TRBV15 and TRBJ2-3, with TRBD1 as a possible D gene (6 bases). Germline CDR1 LNHNV, CDR2 YYDKDF (reference sequence). There are 15 residues in the CDR3. V lost 1 base and J lost 2, with 10 bases in between. CDR3 sequence (DNA): TGTGCCACCAGCAGAGTTGGACAGAACACAGATACGCAGTATTTT. Its protein is CATSRVGQNTDTQYF.

The genes are TRBV15 and TRBJ2-1, with 7 positions matching TRBD1. Per germline, CDR1 LNHNV and CDR2 YYDKDF (reference sequence). Germline trimming cut 3 bases from V and 2 bases from J; bases unmatched to any gene: 4. This CDR3 has 15 amino acids. This CDR3 is CATSSAGQAYNEQFF. Written as DNA, the CDR3 is TGTGCCACCAGCAGTGCCGGACAGGCCTACAATGAGCAGTTCTTC.

The V and J genes are TRBV7-3 and TRBJ2-1; D might be TRBD2 (5 bases). This CDR3 is built from 16 residues. The germline V gene has CDR1 SGHTA and CDR2 FQGTGA. V was pared by 5 bases and J by 6 bases, with 20 bases between. CDR3 nucleotide sequence: TGTGCCAGCAGCCCAGGCTGGTCTAGCCCCTCCAATGAGCAGTTCTTC. Translated, it gives CASSPGWSSPSNEQFF.

The chain recombines TRBV18 with TRBJ1-2, with D possibly matching TRBD1 (6 bases). Per the germline V gene, CDR1 is KGHSH and CDR2 is LQKENI. The CDR3 spans 16 residues. With 4 bases removed from V and 5 bases from J, the gap between germline ends came to 20 bases. The chain's CDR3 is CASSLSQGSSLYGYTF. CDR3 bases: TGTGCCAGCTCACTTTCACAGGGCTCCTCTTTGTATGGCTACACCTTC.

The V and J genes are TRBV11-2 and TRBJ2-2; 8 nucleotides line up with TRBD1. After removal of 4 bases from V and 6 bases from J, the junction contained 10 bases not matched to a gene. CDR3 length equals 16 residues. Germline CDR1 is SGHAT and CDR2 is FQNNGV. CDR3 sequence (DNA): TGTGCCAGCAGCTCGCTTCGACAGGGGCCTCCCGGGGAGCTGTTTTTT. It specifies CASSSLRQGPPGELFF.

The chain is built from TRBV7-2 and TRBJ2-1; tentative D call: TRBD2 (5 bases). The CDR3 covers 12 residues. The germline gives CDR1 SGHTA, CDR2 FQGNSA. The ends were cut back, 3 bases at V and 9 bases at J, with 9 bases in the middle. In DNA, the CDR3 is TGTGCCAGCAGCTTTTCGGCGGGTGAGCAGTTCTTC. Its translation is CASSFSAGEQFF.

The chain links TRBV11-2 to TRBJ2-3, with D hard to call. Germline-derived CDR1 and CDR2 are SGHAT and FQNNGV. The length of the CDR3 is 15 residues. V dropped 1 base and J dropped 2 bases, with 10 bases sitting between them. The CDR3 region has the DNA TGTGCCAGCAGCTTAGCCTTAGAACCCACAGATACGCAGTATTTT. This codes for CASSLALEPTDTQYF.

The rearrangement uses TRBV4-1 and TRBJ1-5, with TRBD1 as a possible D gene (5 bases). Germline V gives CDR1 MGHRA, CDR2 YSYEKL. Trimming pared 5 bases from V and 1 base from J, leaving 24 bases between. The CDR3 length is 19 residues. CDR3 bases: TGCGCCAGCAGCTCAAGCCTGGGGGATCGTGTGTTAAGCAATCAGCCCCAGCATTTT. Encoded protein: CASSSSLGDRVLSNQPQHF.

V is TRBV10-1 and J is TRBJ2-7, with a weak D call TRBD2 (5 bases). Germline V gene lookup returns CDR1 WNHNN and CDR2 SYGVQD (reference sequence). Trimming took off 4 bases at V and 3 bases at J, with 10 bases between the two ends. The CDR3 covers 13 residues. CDR3: CASSGPTSYEQYF. The CDR3 DNA follows: TGCGCCAGCAGTGGGCCAACTAGCTACGAGCAGTACTTC.

The J gene is TRBJ2-2, the V gene TRBV5-1; D is ambiguous. CDR1 SGHRS and CDR2 YFSETQ come from the germline V gene. Trimming took 3 bases from V and 4 from J, leaving 4 bases between them. The CDR3 extends over 12 amino acids. The CDR3 is CASSSSTGELFF. As DNA, the CDR3 is TGCGCCAGCAGCTCATCCACCGGGGAGCTGTTTTTT.

With regard to this clone: Other DNA sequences in the sample encode the same CDR3. V is TRBV28 and J is TRBJ1-5, with unresolved D. Germline V gene data show CDR1 as MDHEN and CDR2 as SYDVKM. V lost 6 bases and J 4 bases, leaving 7 bases between the germline ends. The CDR3 runs to 12 residues. Here the CDR3 reads CASRGGNQPQHF. DNA of the CDR3: TGTGCCAGCAGGGGTGGTAATCAGCCCCAGCATTTT.

The chain is built from TRBV4-1 and TRBJ2-7; the D is unclear. Trimming cost V 4 bases and J 2 bases, with 12 bases left between them. The CDR3 runs 14 residues. Germline lookup yields CDR1 MGHRA and CDR2 YSYEKL. The CDR3 sequence: CASSPATKTYEQYF. The CDR3 coding sequence is TGCGCCAGCAGCCCAGCCACTAAGACCTACGAGCAGTACTTC.

V is TRBV18 and J is TRBJ1-5, with 7 nucleotides matching TRBD1. The CDR3 is 14 residues long. CDR1 is KGHSH and CDR2 is LQKENI in the germline V gene. J was trimmed by 6 bases and V by 2 bases; bases with no gene match: 4. The CDR3 coding sequence is TGTGCCAGCTCACCAACAGGGGAAGCTCAGCCCCAGCATTTT. Amino acids: CASSPTGEAQPQHF.

A word on this clone: The same CDR3 can be traced to other DNA sequences in this sample. The chain has TRBV11-2 and TRBJ2-1; the D gene is possibly TRBD1 (7 bases). The CDR3 length is 13 residues. Trimming left V 5 bases short and J 8 bases short, with 13 bases between. The germline V gene has CDR1 SGHAT and CDR2 FQNNGV. CDR3 region: CASSLGGGDEQFF. The CDR3 DNA follows: TGTGCCAGCAGCCTAGGAGGGGGCGATGAGCAGTTCTTC.

This clone is a singleton in its sample. This chain uses TRBV30 with TRBJ2-5, with 10 bases that match TRBD1. The CDR3 has 15 amino acids. The J segment lost 5 bases and the V segment lost 4 bases, leaving 10 bases of the junction unmatched. Germline V gene data show CDR1 as GTSNPN and CDR2 as SVGIG (reference sequence). The CDR3 DNA follows: TGTGCCTGGAACCGACAGGGGGCAGCGGGGGAGACCCAGTACTTC. Translating it yields CAWNRQGAAGETQYF.

This clone was recorded once. The CDR3: CASSRTGEGYYNEQFF. The CDR3 DNA reads TGTGCCAGCAGCCGAACGGGGGAGGGTTATTACAATGAGCAGTTCTTC. The rearrangement links TRBV5-4 to TRBJ2-1; 7 positions agree with TRBD2. There are 16 residues in the CDR3. V dropped 4 bases and J dropped 4; count of bases not matched to a gene: 11. Germline CDR1 SGHNT, CDR2 YYREEE (reference sequence).